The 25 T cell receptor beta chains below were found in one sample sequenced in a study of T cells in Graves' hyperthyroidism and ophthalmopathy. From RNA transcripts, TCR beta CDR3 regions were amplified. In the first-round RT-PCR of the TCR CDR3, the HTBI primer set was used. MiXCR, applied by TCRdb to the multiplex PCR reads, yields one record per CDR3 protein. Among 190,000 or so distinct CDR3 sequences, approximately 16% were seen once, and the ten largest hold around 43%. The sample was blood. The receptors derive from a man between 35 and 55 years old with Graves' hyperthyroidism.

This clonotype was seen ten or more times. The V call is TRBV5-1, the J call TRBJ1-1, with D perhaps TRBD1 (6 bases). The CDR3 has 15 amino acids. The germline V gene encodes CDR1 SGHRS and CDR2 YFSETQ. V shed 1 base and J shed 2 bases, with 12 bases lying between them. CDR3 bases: TGCGCCAGCAGCTTGCGGGACACTCTTAACACTGAAGCTTTCTTT. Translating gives CASSLRDTLNTEAFF.

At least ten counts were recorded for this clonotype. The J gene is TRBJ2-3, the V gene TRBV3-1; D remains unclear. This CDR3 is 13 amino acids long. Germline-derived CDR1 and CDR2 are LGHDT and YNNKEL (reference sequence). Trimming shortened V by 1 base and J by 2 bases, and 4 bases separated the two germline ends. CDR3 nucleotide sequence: TGTGCCAGCAGCCAAGTCAACACAGATACGCAGTATTTT. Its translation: CASSQVNTDTQYF.

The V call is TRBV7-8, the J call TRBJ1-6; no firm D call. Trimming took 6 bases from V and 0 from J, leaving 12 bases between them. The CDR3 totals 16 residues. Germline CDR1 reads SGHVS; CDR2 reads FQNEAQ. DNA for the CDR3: TGTGCCAGCAGGCACAGTTCTCACTCCTATAATTCACCCCTCCACTTT. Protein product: CASRHSSHSYNSPLHF.

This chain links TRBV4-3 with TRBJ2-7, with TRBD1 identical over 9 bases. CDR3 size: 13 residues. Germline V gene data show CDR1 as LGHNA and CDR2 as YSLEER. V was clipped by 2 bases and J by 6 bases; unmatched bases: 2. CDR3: CASSQWDRVEQYF. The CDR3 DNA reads TGCGCCAGCAGCCAATGGGACAGGGTCGAGCAGTACTTC.

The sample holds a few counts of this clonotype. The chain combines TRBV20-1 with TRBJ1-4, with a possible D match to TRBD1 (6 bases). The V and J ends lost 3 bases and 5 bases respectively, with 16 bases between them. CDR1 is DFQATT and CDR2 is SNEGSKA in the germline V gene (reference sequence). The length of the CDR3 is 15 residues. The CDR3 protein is CSASRAGTQNEKLFF. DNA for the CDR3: TGCAGTGCTAGCAGGGCCGGGACACAAAATGAAAAACTGTTTTTT.

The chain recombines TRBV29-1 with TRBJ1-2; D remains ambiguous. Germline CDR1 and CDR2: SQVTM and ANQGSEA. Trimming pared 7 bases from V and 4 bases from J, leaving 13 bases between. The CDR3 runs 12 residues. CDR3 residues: CSAAKLGYGYTF. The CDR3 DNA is TGCAGCGCCGCGAAACTAGGCTATGGCTACACCTTC.

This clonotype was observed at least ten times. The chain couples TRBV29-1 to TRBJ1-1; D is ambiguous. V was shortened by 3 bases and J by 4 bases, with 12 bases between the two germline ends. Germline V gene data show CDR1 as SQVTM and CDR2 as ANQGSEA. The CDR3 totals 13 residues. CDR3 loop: CSVDAVSGTEAFF. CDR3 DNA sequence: TGCAGCGTTGACGCCGTGTCTGGCACTGAAGCTTTCTTT.

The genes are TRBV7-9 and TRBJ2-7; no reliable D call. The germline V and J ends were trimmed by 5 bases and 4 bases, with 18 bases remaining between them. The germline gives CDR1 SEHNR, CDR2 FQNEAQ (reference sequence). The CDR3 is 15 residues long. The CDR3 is CASSQLVNGPYEQYF. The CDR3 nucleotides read TGTGCCAGCAGCCAACTGGTTAATGGTCCATACGAGCAGTACTTC.

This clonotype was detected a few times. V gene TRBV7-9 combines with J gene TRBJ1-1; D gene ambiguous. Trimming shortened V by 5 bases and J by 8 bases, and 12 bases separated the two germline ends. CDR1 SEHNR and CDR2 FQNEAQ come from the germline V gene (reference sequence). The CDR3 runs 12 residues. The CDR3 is CASSPGPLEAFF. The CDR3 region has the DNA TGTGCCAGCAGCCCCGGGCCCTTGGAAGCTTTCTTT.

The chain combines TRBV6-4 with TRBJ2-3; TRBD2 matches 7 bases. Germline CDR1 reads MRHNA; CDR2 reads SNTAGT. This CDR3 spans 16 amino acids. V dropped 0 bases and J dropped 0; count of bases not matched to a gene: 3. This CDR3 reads CASSDSVGGSTDTQYF. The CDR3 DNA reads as TGTGCCAGCAGTGACTCCGTGGGGGGGAGCACAGATACGCAGTATTTT.

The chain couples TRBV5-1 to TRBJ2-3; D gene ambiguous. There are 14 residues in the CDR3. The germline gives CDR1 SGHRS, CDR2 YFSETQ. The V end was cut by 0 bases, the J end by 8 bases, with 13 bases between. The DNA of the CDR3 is TGCGCCAGCAGCTTGGGGTCAGCCCTTCCTACGCAGTATTTT. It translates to CASSLGSALPTQYF.

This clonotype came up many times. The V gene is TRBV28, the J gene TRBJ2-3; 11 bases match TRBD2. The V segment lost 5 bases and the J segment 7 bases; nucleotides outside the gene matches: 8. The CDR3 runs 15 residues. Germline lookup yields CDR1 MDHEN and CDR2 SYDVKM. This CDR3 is CASSTPGLAVNTQYF. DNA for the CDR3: TGTGCCAGCAGTACCCCGGGACTAGCGGTAAATACGCAGTATTTT.

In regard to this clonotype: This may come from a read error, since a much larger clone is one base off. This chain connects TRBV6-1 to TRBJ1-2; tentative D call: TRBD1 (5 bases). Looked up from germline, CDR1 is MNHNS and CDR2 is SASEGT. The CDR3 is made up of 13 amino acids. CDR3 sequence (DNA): TGTACCAGCAGTGAAGCGGGGCACTACAGCTACACCTTC. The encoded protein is CTSSEAGHYSYTF.

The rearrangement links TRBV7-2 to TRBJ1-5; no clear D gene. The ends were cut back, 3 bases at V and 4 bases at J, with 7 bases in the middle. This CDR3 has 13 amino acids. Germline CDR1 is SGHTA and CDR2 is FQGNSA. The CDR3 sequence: CASSFLRNQPQHF. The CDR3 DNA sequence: TGTGCCAGCAGCTTCCTAAGGAATCAGCCCCAGCATTTT.

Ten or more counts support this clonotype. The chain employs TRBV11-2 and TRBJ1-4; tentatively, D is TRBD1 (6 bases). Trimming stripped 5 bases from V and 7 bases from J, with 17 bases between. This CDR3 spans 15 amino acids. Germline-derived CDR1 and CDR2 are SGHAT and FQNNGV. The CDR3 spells CASSNARGASEKLFF. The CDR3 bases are TGTGCCAGCAGCAACGCCAGGGGCGCTTCTGAAAAACTGTTTTTT.

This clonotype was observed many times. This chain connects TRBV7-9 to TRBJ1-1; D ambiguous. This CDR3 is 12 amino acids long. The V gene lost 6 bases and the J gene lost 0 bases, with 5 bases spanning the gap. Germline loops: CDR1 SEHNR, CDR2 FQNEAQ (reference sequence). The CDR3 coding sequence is TGTGCCAGCAGAGGTCTGAACACTGAAGCTTTCTTT. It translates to CASRGLNTEAFF.

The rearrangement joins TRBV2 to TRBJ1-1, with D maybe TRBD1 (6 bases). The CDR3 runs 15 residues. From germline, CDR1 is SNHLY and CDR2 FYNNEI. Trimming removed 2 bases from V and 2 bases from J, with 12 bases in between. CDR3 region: CASSELRGRNTEAFF. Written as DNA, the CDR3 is TGTGCCAGCAGTGAACTCCGGGGGCGAAACACTGAAGCTTTCTTT.

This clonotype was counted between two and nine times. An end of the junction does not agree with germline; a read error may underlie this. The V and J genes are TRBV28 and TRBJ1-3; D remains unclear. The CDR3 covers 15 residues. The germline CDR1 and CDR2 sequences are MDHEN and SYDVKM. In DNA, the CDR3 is TGTGCCAGCAGTTTGTTCACAAGCTCTGGAAACACCACATATTTT. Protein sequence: CASSLFTSSGNTTYF.

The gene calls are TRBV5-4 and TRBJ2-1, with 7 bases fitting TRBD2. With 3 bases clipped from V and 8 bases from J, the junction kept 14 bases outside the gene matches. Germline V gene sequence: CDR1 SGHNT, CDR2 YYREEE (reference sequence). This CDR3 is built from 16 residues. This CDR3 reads CASSYWMGGDLDEQFF. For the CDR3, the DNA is TGTGCCAGCAGCTATTGGATGGGGGGGGACTTGGATGAGCAGTTCTTC.

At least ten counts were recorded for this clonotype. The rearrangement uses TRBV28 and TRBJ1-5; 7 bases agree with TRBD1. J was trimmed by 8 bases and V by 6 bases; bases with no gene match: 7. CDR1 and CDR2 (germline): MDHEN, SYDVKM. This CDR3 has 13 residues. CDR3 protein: CASRTQGREPQHF. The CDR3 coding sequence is TGTGCCAGCAGGACACAGGGGAGGGAGCCCCAGCATTTT.

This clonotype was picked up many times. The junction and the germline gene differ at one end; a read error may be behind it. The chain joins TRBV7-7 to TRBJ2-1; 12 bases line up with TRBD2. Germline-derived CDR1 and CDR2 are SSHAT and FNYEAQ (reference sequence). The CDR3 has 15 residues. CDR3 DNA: TGTGCTAGCAGCTTAGCGGGACTAGCGGGCGGTGAGCAGTTCTTC. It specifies CASSLAGLAGGEQFF.

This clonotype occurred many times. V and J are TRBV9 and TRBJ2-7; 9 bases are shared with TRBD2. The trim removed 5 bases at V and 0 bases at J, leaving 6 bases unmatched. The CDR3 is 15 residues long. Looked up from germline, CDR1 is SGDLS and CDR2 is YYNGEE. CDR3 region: CASSPSGGSSYEQYF. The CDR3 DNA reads TGTGCCAGCAGTCCAAGCGGGGGGAGCTCCTACGAGCAGTACTTC.

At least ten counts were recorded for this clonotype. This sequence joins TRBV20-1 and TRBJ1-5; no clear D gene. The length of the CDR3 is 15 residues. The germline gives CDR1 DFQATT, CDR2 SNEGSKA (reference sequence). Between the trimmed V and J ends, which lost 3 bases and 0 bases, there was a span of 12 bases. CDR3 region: CSASLTTYSNQPQHF. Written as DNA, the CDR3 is TGCAGTGCTAGCTTGACAACTTATAGCAATCAGCCCCAGCATTTT.

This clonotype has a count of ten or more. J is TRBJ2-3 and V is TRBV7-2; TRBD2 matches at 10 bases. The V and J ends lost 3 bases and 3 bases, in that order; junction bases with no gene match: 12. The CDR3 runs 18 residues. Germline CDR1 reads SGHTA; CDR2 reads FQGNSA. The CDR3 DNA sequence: TGTGCCAGCAGCTTCCTCTCTAGCGGGGGCGCGATTACAGATACGCAGTATTTT. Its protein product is CASSFLSSGGAITDTQYF.

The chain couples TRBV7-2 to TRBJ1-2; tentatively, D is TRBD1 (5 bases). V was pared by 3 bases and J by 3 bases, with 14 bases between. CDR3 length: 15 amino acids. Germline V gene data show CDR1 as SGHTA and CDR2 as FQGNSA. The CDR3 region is CASSFTGAWDYGYTF. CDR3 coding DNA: TGTGCCAGCAGCTTTACCGGGGCCTGGGACTATGGCTACACCTTC.